The clone carrying this T cell receptor (beta chain) was counted many times. Its target is not known. The source of the sample is a study of early T cells in non-severe SARS-CoV-2 infection. Study at large: Sequenced bulk RNA came from whole blood that was unsorted, and chains were unpaired.

Attachment of unique molecular identifiers to individual cDNA molecules was performed. TCRdb fed the 5' RACE reads into MiXCR, producing one record per CDR3 protein. The sample lists roughly 54,000 distinct CDR3 sequences; about 8% were seen once. Study-wide findings and caveats: CD4 and private specificities were missed by VDJdb matching, which favored anti-spike CD8 responses.

In germline, CDR1 is SGHAT, CDR2 FQNNGV. The CDR3 loop spans 13 amino acids. The ends lost 4 bases at V and 7 bases at J; junction bases unmatched: 3. The material sequenced was whole blood, taken at baseline. The source of this sequence is an adult who was a healthcare worker with PCR-confirmed SARS-CoV-2 infection or an uninfected control (not recorded which). This chain links TRBV11-2 with TRBJ2-1; 8 bases line up with TRBD2. CDR3: CASSSSSGNEQFF. In DNA, the CDR3 is TGTGCCAGCAGCTCGTCTAGCGGGAATGAGCAGTTCTTC.